Reported below is one TCR beta chain. Its antigen is not identified. The use of a sample-barcoded 5' primer and a J-beta primer mix characterized a second PCR of 7 to 11 cycles. Via MiXCR, TCRdb re-called the 5' RACE reads, giving one row per CDR3 protein. The repertoire holds roughly 1,100,000 distinct CDR3 sequences, with 25% as singletons. This specimen belongs to a study of blood T cells in healthy people across ages. Study observations and caveats: The fall in TCR beta diversity per million T cells was roughly linear with age.

This CDR3 region has 15 residues. The germline CDR1 and CDR2 sequences are MNHEY and SMNVEV (reference sequence). V gave up 5 bases and J gave up 4 bases; unmatched junction bases: 5. These records were also assigned to another study, of T cells of mothers and their children. From that report: Each mother yielded more than 8.5 million TCR beta CDR3 reads. Each child yielded some 3 million reads.

The sample taken for sequencing was blood. The V and J genes are TRBV27 and TRBJ2-3, with 11 bases lining up with TRBD1. The source is a girl aged 2 to 10 in good health. The CDR3 DNA follows: TGTGCCAGCAGTCGATGGGACAGGGGGGCAGATACGCAGTATTTT. Its translation is CASSRWDRGADTQYF.